These 5 T cell receptor beta chains were sequenced from one sample in a study of T cells in localized non-small cell lung cancer. Using immunoSEQ multiplex PCR, the repertoire was profiled, and TCRdb retains in-frame clones only, with some absent. The profile shows around 41,000 clones, 65% to 90% of them singletons. Sequencing used PBMCs, obtained before any cancer treatment. The source is a man aged 40 to 75 with stage II lung adenocarcinoma.

The V and J genes are TRBV6-6 and TRBJ1-2; a possible D gene is TRBD1 (6 bases). V lost 0 bases and J 7 bases, leaving 15 bases between the germline ends. Germline V gives CDR1 MNHNY, CDR2 SVGAGI (reference sequence). CDR3 length equals 15 residues. CDR3 in DNA: TGTGCCAGCAGTTACTCTAGGGGGGGCACGGCTGGCTACACCTTC. As protein: CASSYSRGGTAGYTF.

The V gene is TRBV27, the J gene TRBJ2-7; TRBD2 agrees at 9 bases. The V gene's germline CDR1 is MNHEY and CDR2 SMNVEV (reference sequence). With 1 base clipped from V and 1 base from J, the junction kept 5 bases outside the gene matches. The CDR3 has 16 residues. Here the CDR3 reads CASSLFGGRGSYEQYF. CDR3 DNA sequence: TGTGCCAGCAGTTTATTCGGCGGGAGGGGATCCTACGAGCAGTACTTC.

This rearrangement joins TRBV10-3 to TRBJ2-1, with D perhaps assigned TRBD1 or TRBD2 (5 bases each). CDR1 ENHRY and CDR2 SYGVKD come from the germline V gene. This CDR3 comprises 15 residues. Trimming removed 3 bases from V and 0 bases from J, with 9 bases in between. CDR3 region: CAISDWGSSYNEQFF. Here the CDR3 DNA reads TGTGCCATCAGTGATTGGGGGAGCTCCTACAATGAGCAGTTCTTC.

Judged by abundance, this clone is medium-sized. This chain links TRBV4-1 with TRBJ1-5, with 9 bases fitting TRBD1. The germline gives CDR1 MGHRA, CDR2 YSYEKL. Unmatched junction bases numbered 3, after V lost 0 bases and J lost 6 bases. The CDR3 is 15 amino acids. As DNA, the CDR3 is TGCGCCAGCAGCCAAGAGACAGGGGGAAGTCAGCCCCAGCATTTT. Protein: CASSQETGGSQPQHF.

J is TRBJ1-1 and V is TRBV30; D is uncertain. The CDR3 runs 12 residues. Deletions cut 2 bases from V and 5 bases from J, with 9 bases between. The germline V gene has CDR1 GTSNPN and CDR2 SVGIG (reference sequence). The CDR3 coding sequence is TGTGCCTGGAGTAATGGTGGTACTGAAGCTTTCTTT. Translating it yields CAWSNGGTEAFF.